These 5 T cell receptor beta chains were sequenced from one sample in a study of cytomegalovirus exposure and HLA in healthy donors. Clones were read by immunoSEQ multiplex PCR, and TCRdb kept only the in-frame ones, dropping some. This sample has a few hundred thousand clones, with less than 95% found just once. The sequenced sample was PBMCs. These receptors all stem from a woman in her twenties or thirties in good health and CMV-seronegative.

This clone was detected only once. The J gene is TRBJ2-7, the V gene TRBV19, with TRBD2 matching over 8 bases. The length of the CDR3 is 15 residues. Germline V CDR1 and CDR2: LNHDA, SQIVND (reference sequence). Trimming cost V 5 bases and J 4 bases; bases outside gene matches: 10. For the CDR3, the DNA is TGTGCCAGTAGTGAGACTAGCGCTGGTTTGTACGAGCAGTACTTC. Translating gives CASSETSAGLYEQYF.

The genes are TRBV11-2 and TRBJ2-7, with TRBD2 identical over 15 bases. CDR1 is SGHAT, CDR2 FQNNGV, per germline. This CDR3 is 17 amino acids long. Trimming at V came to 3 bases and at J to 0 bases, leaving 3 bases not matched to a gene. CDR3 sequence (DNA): TGTGCCAGCAGCTTCCCGGGACTAGCGGGAGGCTCCTACGAGCAGTACTTC. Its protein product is CASSFPGLAGGSYEQYF.

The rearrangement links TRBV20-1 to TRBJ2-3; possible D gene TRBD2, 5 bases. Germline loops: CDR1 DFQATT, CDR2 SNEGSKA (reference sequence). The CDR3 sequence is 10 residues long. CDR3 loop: CHPSRYTQYF. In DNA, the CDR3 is TGCCACCCTAGCCGCTATACGCAGTATTTT.

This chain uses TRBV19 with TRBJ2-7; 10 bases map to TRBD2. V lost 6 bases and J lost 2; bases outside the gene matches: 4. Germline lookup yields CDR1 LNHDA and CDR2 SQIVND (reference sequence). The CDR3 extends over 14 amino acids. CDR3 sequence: CASSPAGGTYEQYF. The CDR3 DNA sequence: TGTGCCAGTAGCCCAGCGGGAGGGACCTACGAGCAGTACTTC.

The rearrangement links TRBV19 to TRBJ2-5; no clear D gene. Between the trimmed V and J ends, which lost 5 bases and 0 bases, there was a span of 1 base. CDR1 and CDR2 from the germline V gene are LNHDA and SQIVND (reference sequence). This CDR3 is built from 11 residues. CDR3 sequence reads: CASSDQETQYF. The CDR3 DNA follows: TGTGCCAGTAGTGACCAAGAGACCCAGTACTTC.